The 12 T cell receptor beta chains in this list originate from one sample, sequenced in a study of cytomegalovirus exposure and HLA in healthy donors (dated by TCRdb to the late 2010s). The protocol used for the library was the immunoSEQ multiplex PCR assay. The multiplex PCR relied on a mix of 60 forward primers for TCR Vbeta segments and 13 reverse primers for TCR Jbeta segments. TCRdb obtained this table from immuneACCESS and retained in-frame rearrangements with V and J assigned. These tables miss some clones; where compared with another copy, unresolved V genes account for less than half of the shortfall, and the remainder is unexplained. In this sample the table shows over 85,000 clones, roughly three quarters of which occur a single time. The leading ten clones occupy about 6.6% of the sample. The specimen sequenced was PBMCs. These receptors were taken from a man aged 25 to 45 in good health and CMV-seropositive.

The gene calls are TRBV5-1 and TRBJ2-2; D is undetermined. Germline-derived CDR1 and CDR2 are SGHRS and YFSETQ. The CDR3 contains 15 residues. The V end lost 0 bases, the J end lost 3 bases, and 9 bases lay between the germline ends. The CDR3, as DNA: TGCGCCAGCAGCTTGGGTCAGGTCGACACCGGGGAGCTGTTTTTT. Residues: CASSLGQVDTGELFF.

The chain employs TRBV7-8 and TRBJ2-7; TRBD1 matches 12 bases. The CDR3 length is 16 residues. The V gene end was trimmed by 2 bases and the J gene end by 5 bases; junction bases not matched to a gene: 7. CDR1 and CDR2 (germline): SGHVS, FQNEAQ. CDR3: CASSLRGQGALNEQYF. CDR3 DNA: TGTGCCAGCAGCTTAAGGGGACAGGGGGCGCTTAACGAGCAGTACTTC. Looking up the rest from reference TRBV7-8 and TRBJ2-7 gives the full variable domain: GAGVSQSPRYKVAKRGQDVALRCDPISGHVSLFWYQQALGQGPEFLTYFQNEAQLDKSGLPSDRFFAERPEGSVSTLKIQRTQQEDSAVYLCASSLRGQGALNEQYFGPGTRLTVT.

The chain uses TRBV7-8 and TRBJ2-1; 8 nucleotides agree with TRBD2. From germline, CDR1 is SGHVS and CDR2 FQNEAQ. With 8 bases clipped from V and 7 bases from J, the junction kept 7 bases outside the gene matches. CDR3 size: 13 residues. Written as DNA, the CDR3 is TGTGCCAGCCGGGAGGGGGGGTCGAATGAGCAGTTCTTC. This codes for CASREGGSNEQFF.

The chain joins TRBV27 to TRBJ2-7; TRBD2 matches 9 bases. Germline trimming cut 5 bases from V and 3 bases from J; bases unmatched to any gene: 8. Germline CDR1 reads MNHEY; CDR2 reads SMNVEV (reference sequence). This CDR3 has 15 amino acids. DNA of the CDR3: TGTGCCAGCAGTCACCGAGCGGGGGGTCACTACGAGCAGTACTTC. Its protein product is CASSHRAGGHYEQYF.

The chain uses TRBV27 and TRBJ2-3, with no clear D. V was cut by 5 bases and J by 0 bases, with 18 bases left in between. Germline V gives CDR1 MNHEY, CDR2 SMNVEV (reference sequence). The length of the CDR3 is 17 residues. The chain's CDR3 is CASSPPLSRASTDTQYF. CDR3 coding DNA: TGTGCCAGCAGTCCGCCCCTCTCTAGAGCGAGCACAGATACGCAGTATTTT.

The chain combines TRBV2 with TRBJ1-4, with TRBD1 as a possible D gene (6 bases). The V end lost 3 bases, the J end lost 8 bases, and 16 bases lay between the germline ends. This CDR3 comprises 15 residues. Germline V lookup: CDR1 SNHLY, CDR2 FYNNEI. The CDR3 sequence is CASSEPSQGNEKLFF. As DNA, the CDR3 is TGTGCCAGCAGTGAGCCCTCTCAGGGGAACGAAAAACTGTTTTTT.

The chain recombines TRBV11-2 with TRBJ1-2; no definite D call. The germline V gene has CDR1 SGHAT and CDR2 FQNNGV. V dropped 2 bases and J dropped 2 bases, with 6 bases sitting between them. This CDR3 spans 13 amino acids. Written as DNA, the CDR3 is TGTGCCAGCAGCTTACCACAGAACTATGGCTACACCTTC. It yields the protein CASSLPQNYGYTF.

The gene calls are TRBV7-2 and TRBJ1-1; a possible D gene is TRBD1 (5 bases). Trimming removed 5 bases at V and 0 bases at J, with 19 bases between. The CDR3 has 17 residues. Germline CDR1 SGHTA, CDR2 FQGNSA. The CDR3 loop reads CASSQGGHRTMNTEAFF. CDR3 DNA: TGTGCCAGCAGCCAGGGAGGGCACAGAACCATGAACACTGAAGCTTTCTTT. The full variable domain, with the rest looked up from reference TRBV7-2 and TRBJ1-1, is GAGVSQSPSNKVTEKGKDVELRCDPISGHTALYWYRQSLGQGLEFLIYFQGNSAPDKSGLPSDRFSAERTGGSVSTLTIQRTQQEDSAVYLCASSQGGHRTMNTEAFFGQGTRLTVV.

The chain couples TRBV2 to TRBJ2-5; the D gene is possibly TRBD1 (5 bases). Per germline, CDR1 SNHLY and CDR2 FYNNEI. V lost 7 bases and J lost 4, with 16 bases in between. The CDR3 runs 14 residues. The CDR3, as DNA: TGTGCCAGCACAAAATCAGGGTTTCCAGAGACCCAGTACTTC. Translating it yields CASTKSGFPETQYF. The full variable domain, with the rest looked up from reference TRBV2 and TRBJ2-5, is EPEVTQTPSHQVTQMGQEVILRCVPISNHLYFYWYRQILGQKVEFLVSFYNNEISEKSEIFDDQFSVERPDGSNFTLKIRSTKLEDSAMYFCASTKSGFPETQYFGPGTRLLVL.

The chain recombines TRBV2 with TRBJ1-5; the D is unclear. The CDR3 consists of 15 residues. V was clipped by 2 bases and J by 3 bases, with 11 bases between them. Germline CDR1 and CDR2: SNHLY and FYNNEI. The CDR3 nucleotides read TGTGCCAGCAGTGAACGAGGGCGGTCCAATCAGCCCCAGCATTTT. It yields the protein CASSERGRSNQPQHF.

The chain couples TRBV6-1 to TRBJ1-3; perhaps TRBD1 as D (6 bases). The CDR3 extends over 14 amino acids. The V gene's germline CDR1 is MNHNS and CDR2 SASEGT. With 6 bases removed from V and 4 bases from J, the gap between germline ends came to 13 bases. CDR3 sequence reads: CASSTGSLGNTIYF. The DNA of the CDR3 is TGTGCCAGCAGCACAGGGTCCCTCGGAAACACCATATATTTT.

The table lists this clone with a count of one. The same CDR3 can be traced to other DNA sequences in this sample. V and J are TRBV5-6 and TRBJ1-3, with TRBD1 identical over 11 bases. The CDR3 runs to 18 residues. Trimming at V came to 0 bases and at J to 2 bases, leaving 7 bases not matched to a gene. Germline CDR1 is SGHDT and CDR2 is YYEEEE. The CDR3 nucleotides are TGTGCCAGCAGCTTGGCCTGGGGGACAGGGGGACCTGGAAACACCATATATTTT. Its translation is CASSLAWGTGGPGNTIYF. Full variable domain (remainder filled in from reference TRBV5-6 and TRBJ1-3): DAGVTQSPTHLIKTRGQQVTLRCSPKSGHDTVSWYQQALGQGPQFIFQYYEEEERQRGNFPDRFSGHQFPNYSSELNVNALLLGDSALYLCASSLAWGTGGPGNTIYFGEGSWLTVV.